These 19 T cell receptor beta chains were all obtained from the same sample, sequenced in a study of blood T cell repertoires in COVID-19. The data were produced by immunoSEQ multiplex PCR, yet TCRdb's version contains in-frame clones alone and is incomplete. The sample gives some 310,000 clones, around 91% of which show up once; more than 0.85% is in the top ten. The source material was peripheral blood. The origin of the receptors is a woman in her thirties or forties with COVID-19, enrolled during active disease.

This sequence joins TRBV11-2 and TRBJ2-7, with TRBD1 matching over 9 bases. V lost 1 base and J lost 5; bases outside the gene matches: 6. CDR1 is SGHAT and CDR2 is FQNNGV in the germline V gene. This CDR3 spans 15 amino acids. CDR3 nucleotide sequence: TGTGCCAGCAGCTTAGCGGGACAGGGTACCAACGAGCAGTACTTC. Residues: CASSLAGQGTNEQYF.

V is TRBV14 and J is TRBJ2-4; 8 bases are shared with TRBD2. Germline assignment: CDR1 SGHDN and CDR2 FVKESK. V was pared by 4 bases and J by 9 bases, with 5 bases of the junction left unmatched. The CDR3 consists of 13 residues. The CDR3 DNA sequence: TGTGCCAGCAGCCTTTTAGCGGGGACCATTCAGTACTTC. It translates to CASSLLAGTIQYF.

The rearrangement joins TRBV27 to TRBJ2-2; D perhaps matches TRBD2 (5 bases). Trimming took off 8 bases at V and 3 bases at J, with 19 bases between the two ends. Germline CDR1 MNHEY, CDR2 SMNVEV (reference sequence). The CDR3 covers 16 residues. The CDR3 sequence: CASQKRPPGDTGELFF. The CDR3 nucleotides are TGTGCCAGCCAAAAGCGGCCACCGGGTGACACCGGGGAGCTGTTTTTT.

The V and J genes are TRBV2 and TRBJ2-7, with 9 nucleotides matching TRBD1. The germline V gene has CDR1 SNHLY and CDR2 FYNNEI. The CDR3 is made up of 16 amino acids. The V and J ends lost 2 bases and 1 base, in that order; junction bases with no gene match: 6. The CDR3 reads CASSERWGQGSYEQYF. CDR3 in DNA: TGTGCCAGCAGTGAAAGGTGGGGACAGGGATCCTACGAGCAGTACTTC. Using reference TRBV2 and TRBJ2-7 for the parts outside the CDR3, the full variable domain is EPEVTQTPSHQVTQMGQEVILRCVPISNHLYFYWYRQILGQKVEFLVSFYNNEISEKSEIFDDQFSVERPDGSNFTLKIRSTKLEDSAMYFCASSERWGQGSYEQYFGPGTRLTVT.

The V gene is TRBV7-2, the J gene TRBJ1-2; no reliable D call. Germline CDR1 and CDR2: SGHTA and FQGNSA. V dropped 1 base and J dropped 3 bases, with 6 bases sitting between them. CDR3 size: 13 residues. The chain's CDR3 is CASSLGRDYGYTF. The CDR3 DNA follows: TGTGCCAGCAGCTTAGGTCGGGACTATGGCTACACCTTC.

This chain links TRBV7-2 with TRBJ2-2; TRBD2 is a possible D gene (6 bases). Trimming stripped 1 base from V and 7 bases from J, with 13 bases between. CDR3 size: 15 residues. Per germline, CDR1 SGHTA and CDR2 FQGNSA. CDR3 protein: CASSLDSGVVGELFF. In DNA, the CDR3 is TGTGCCAGCAGCTTAGACTCGGGGGTGGTCGGGGAGCTGTTTTTT. The variable domain in full, with the rest retrieved from reference TRBV7-2 and TRBJ2-2, is GAGVSQSPSNKVTEKGKDVELRCDPISGHTALYWYRQSLGQGLEFLIYFQGNSAPDKSGLPSDRFSAERTGGSVSTLTIQRTQQEDSAVYLCASSLDSGVVGELFFGEGSRLTVL.

This clone was recorded a few times. This sequence joins TRBV7-2 and TRBJ1-5; D unresolved. V was pared by 1 base and J by 7 bases, with 8 bases between. CDR1 SGHTA and CDR2 FQGNSA come from the germline V gene. The CDR3 runs 13 residues. In DNA, the CDR3 is TGTGCCAGCAGCTTAGACCGCAGGCAGCCCCAGCATTTT. Translation: CASSLDRRQPQHF.

The chain has TRBV7-9 and TRBJ2-7; 15 bases map to TRBD2. The V gene end was trimmed by 5 bases and the J gene end by 7 bases; junction bases not matched to a gene: 9. In germline, CDR1 is SEHNR, CDR2 FQNEAQ (reference sequence). The CDR3 has 16 residues. This chain's CDR3 is CASSPRTSGGEGEQYF. The CDR3, as DNA: TGTGCCAGCAGCCCAAGGACTAGCGGGGGGGAAGGGGAGCAGTACTTC.

The chain uses TRBV7-8 and TRBJ1-5; the match to TRBD1 covers 12 bases. CDR1 is SGHVS, CDR2 FQNEAQ, per germline. CDR3 length equals 16 residues. V dropped 4 bases and J dropped 5; count of bases not matched to a gene: 6. As DNA, the CDR3 is TGTGCCAGCAGCTCAAGCGGGACAGGGGGCGATCAGCCCCAGCATTTT. This translates into CASSSSGTGGDQPQHF.

A few counts support this clone. The junction and the germline gene differ at one end; a read error may be behind it. The chain couples TRBV7-2 to TRBJ1-1; a weak D match, TRBD1 (6 bases). Germline loops: CDR1 SGHTA, CDR2 FQGNSA. The CDR3 totals 13 residues. CDR3 DNA sequence: TGTGCCAGCAGCCTCAAAGGGCAGGGGCTTATTCTCTTT. It translates to CASSLKGQGLILF.

This chain uses TRBV3-1 (or the pseudogene TRBV3-2) with TRBJ1-3, with 7 nucleotides matching TRBD1. Germline lookup yields CDR1 LGHDT and CDR2 YNNKEL (reference sequence). The trim removed 6 bases at V and 7 bases at J, leaving 9 bases unmatched. This CDR3 is 14 amino acids long. The CDR3, as DNA: TGTGCCAGCAGGCCTAGTTCCAGGGGGAACACCATATATTTT. It codes for CASRPSSRGNTIYF.

The chain carries TRBV7-2 and TRBJ2-1, with 10 bases lining up with TRBD1. CDR1 is SGHTA, CDR2 FQGNSA, per germline. J was trimmed by 4 bases and V by 6 bases; bases with no gene match: 6. CDR3 length: 15 amino acids. The DNA for the CDR3 is TGTGCCAGCAGTTCGGGACAGGGGAGATACAATGAGCAGTTCTTC. Translated: CASSSGQGRYNEQFF.

This chain joins TRBV6-5 and TRBJ2-7; 12 nucleotides line up with TRBD2. Germline V gene lookup returns CDR1 MNHEY and CDR2 SVGAGI. The CDR3 length is 15 residues. Losses at the gene ends were 10 bases for V and 3 bases for J; bases not matched to a gene: 10. CDR3 protein: CATLRGLAGRYEQYF. Written as DNA, the CDR3 is TGTGCCACCCTAAGGGGACTAGCGGGCCGCTACGAGCAGTACTTC.

In its sample, this clone was seen a few times. The CDR3 sequence: CASSVRRETANTGELFF. The DNA of the CDR3 is TGTGCCAGCAGCGTAAGGAGGGAGACAGCGAACACCGGGGAGCTGTTTTTT. The genes are TRBV9 and TRBJ2-2; D is perhaps TRBD2 (6 bases). CDR1 and CDR2 (germline): SGDLS, YYNGEE. V was pared by 1 base and J by 0 bases, with 13 bases between. The CDR3 is made up of 17 amino acids.

The V call is TRBV5-1, the J call TRBJ1-5; a weak D match, TRBD1 (6 bases). V was trimmed by 4 bases and J by 0 bases, leaving 14 bases between them. CDR1 SGHRS and CDR2 YFSETQ come from the germline V gene. The CDR3 covers 16 residues. DNA of the CDR3: TGCGCCAGCAGCCCAGGTGGGGGGGCTAGCAATCAGCCCCAGCATTTT. This sequence encodes CASSPGGGASNQPQHF.

The V gene is TRBV19, the J gene TRBJ2-5, with D tentatively TRBD1 (6 bases). CDR1 is LNHDA and CDR2 is SQIVND in the germline V gene (reference sequence). Trimming took 5 bases from V and 2 from J, leaving 15 bases between them. The CDR3 has 15 amino acids. Here the CDR3 reads CASSLYGTLQETQYF. The CDR3 bases are TGTGCCAGTAGTCTTTATGGGACATTACAAGAGACCCAGTACTTC.

The rearrangement links TRBV7-8 to TRBJ2-7, with 7 bases matching TRBD1. Per germline, CDR1 SGHVS and CDR2 FQNEAQ. V was clipped by 1 base and J by 3 bases; unmatched bases: 3. CDR3 size: 14 residues. The DNA for the CDR3 is TGTGCCAGCAGCTTAGGCGACAGGGTCTACGAGCAGTACTTC. It codes for CASSLGDRVYEQYF.

The chain joins TRBV15 to TRBJ1-2; D uncertain. Trimming stripped 6 bases from V and 4 bases from J, with 15 bases between. The CDR3 is 14 residues long. Germline CDR1 LNHNV, CDR2 YYDKDF (reference sequence). The DNA of the CDR3 is TGTGCCACCAGGGACGGACTGATAGGCTATGGCTACACCTTC. Translation: CATRDGLIGYGYTF.

V and J are TRBV29-1 and TRBJ2-7; tentative D call: TRBD2 (6 bases). V gave up 4 bases and J gave up 3 bases, with 7 bases separating them. Per the germline V gene, CDR1 is SQVTM and CDR2 is ANQGSEA. This CDR3 is built from 11 residues. The CDR3 is CSVGGVYEQYF. The CDR3 DNA sequence: TGCAGCGTTGGGGGGGTCTACGAGCAGTACTTC.